This T cell receptor beta chain comes out of a study of Tregs in tolerant kidney transplant recipients. As regards this clone: Its antigen is unknown.

Germline CDR1 MGHRA, CDR2 YSYEKL. Deletions cut 0 bases from V and 2 bases from J, with 8 bases between. The CDR3 is 15 residues long. Study-level points and caveats: Biological reproducibility was not directly addressed, but technical replication error appeared minimal. Some patients' samples used different primers over time, so nucleotide sequences weren't comparable. Antigen-driven expansion was suggested because donor-specific Tregs expanded more than all Tregs in tolerant patients.

Produced via immunoSEQ multiplex PCR; TCRdb's table is partial and in-frame only. The sample includes around 50,000 clones, approximately 90% of them seen just once. Recipients received nonmyeloablative bone marrow transplants from related graft donors, with transient mixed chimerism. Unstimulated Tregs (CD4+CD25+CD127-) and CD4+CD25- non-Tregs were sorted from PBMCs. This sequence was found in a human patient who received a combined kidney and bone marrow transplant. Part of the T cells may come from the graft donor. Here the sequenced sample was CD8+ T cells from blood (PBMCs), taken 12 months after the transplant. This chain links TRBV4-1 with TRBJ1-5, with D maybe TRBD1 (6 bases). The CDR3 protein is CASSQERQGNQPQHF. The CDR3 nucleotides are TGCGCCAGCAGCCAAGAACGACAGGGCAATCAGCCCCAGCATTTT.